This T cell receptor (beta chain) originates from a study of T cell clones after liver transplantation. Study-wide context: Graft-donor-reactive sequences were compared with third-party-reactive TCRbeta sequences from pre-transplant mixed lymphocyte reactions. Study-wide results and limits: Post-transplant time points were not standardized, so conclusions are preliminary.

Germline assignment: CDR1 SGHRS and CDR2 YFSETQ. Trimming removed 0 bases at V and 2 bases at J, with 11 bases between. The CDR3 loop spans 15 amino acids. Regarding this clone: Its antigen is not identified.

The data were produced by immunoSEQ multiplex PCR, yet TCRdb's version contains in-frame clones alone and is incomplete. Here the sample spans 49,000 or so clones, about 67% being singletons. The chain links TRBV5-1 to TRBJ1-2, with D perhaps TRBD1 (5 bases). This receptor was obtained from a human patient who received a liver transplant. Some T cells may possibly be graft donor cells. Sequenced material: CD4+ T cells from blood, taken more than 52 months after liver transplant. This CDR3 is CASSLGTPGNYGYTF. The CDR3, as DNA: TGCGCCAGCAGCTTGGGGACACCTGGAAACTATGGCTACACCTTC.